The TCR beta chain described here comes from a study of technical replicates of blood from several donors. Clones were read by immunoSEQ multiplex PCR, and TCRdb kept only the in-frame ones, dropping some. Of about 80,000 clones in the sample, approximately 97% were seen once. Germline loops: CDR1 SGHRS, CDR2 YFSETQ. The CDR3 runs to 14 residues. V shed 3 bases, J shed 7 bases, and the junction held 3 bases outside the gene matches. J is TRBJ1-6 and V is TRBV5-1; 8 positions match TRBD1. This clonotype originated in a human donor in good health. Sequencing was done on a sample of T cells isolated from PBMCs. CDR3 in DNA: TGCGCCAGCAGCTCGGGACAGGTCAATTCACCCCTCCACTTT. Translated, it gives CASSSGQVNSPLHF.